This TCR beta chain was sequenced during a study of blood T cell repertoires in COVID-19. Whole-study context: Samples of COVID-19 (acute and convalescent) were obtained from the United States, Italy and Spain. T cells, B-cell-depleted T cells, or PBMCs supplied cDNA or gDNA.

Original processing methods: How many nucleated cells were present was estimated from reference gene primer amplification. Clones were sequenced by immunoSEQ multiplex PCR, and TCRdb holds only the in-frame ones, with some missing. That table is the source of V, J and clone size, and D and trimming were worked out from the DNA. Of about 240,000 clones listed, about four fifths are singletons. This CDR3 has 17 residues. In germline, CDR1 is GTSNPN, CDR2 SVGIG (reference sequence). Germline trimming cut 3 bases from V and 4 bases from J; bases unmatched to any gene: 7. This receptor was obtained from a woman between 18 and 30 years old with acute or convalescent COVID-19. Sequences were obtained from peripheral blood. This chain uses TRBV30 with TRBJ2-2, with 14 bases aligning to TRBD2. The CDR3 reads CAWSFLTSGRGTGELFF. Written as DNA, the CDR3 is TGTGCCTGGAGCTTCCTGACTAGCGGGAGGGGCACCGGGGAGCTGTTTTTT.